This TCR beta chain was sequenced during a study of OX40 agonist ivuxolimab in advanced cancers. In the study overall: Ivuxolimab, which patients received intravenously every 2 weeks, was dosed at 0.01 to 10 mg/kg. General study points: Both CD4+ and CD8+ T cell populations in blood had undergone clonal expansion by week 6 at 0.1 to 3.0 mg/kg.

Patients with autoimmune history or systemic immunosuppression were excluded. Notes on this clone: The antigen is not known.

Trimming took 2 bases from V and 4 from J, leaving 4 bases between them. Germline V gene sequence: CDR1 SGHTA, CDR2 FQGTGA. CDR3 length: 12 amino acids. Generated by immunoSEQ multiplex PCR, the TCRdb table keeps only in-frame clones and is missing some. Of more than 85,000 clones listed, around 88% are singletons. The starting material was CD4+ or CD8+ T cells sorted from blood, obtained in a trial of the OX40 agonist ivuxolimab. The receptor was isolated from an adult with an advanced solid tumor such as melanoma, head and neck, liver or kidney cancer. V usage is TRBV7-3 and J usage is TRBJ2-3; D gene uncertain. CDR3 sequence: CASSLSADTQYF. CDR3 nucleotides: TGTGCCAGCAGCTTATCGGCAGATACGCAGTATTTT.